The sequence of this T cell receptor beta chain was determined in a study of T cells in Graves' hyperthyroidism and ophthalmopathy. Study context: Before treatment of any kind, peripheral blood was taken at initial diagnosis.

Amplified TCR beta CDR3 regions came from RNA transcripts. First-round RT-PCR of the TCR CDR3 relied on the HTBI primer set. MiXCR, run by TCRdb on the multiplex PCR reads, gives a single entry per CDR3 protein. The sample contains about 290,000 distinct CDR3 sequences, 15% to 20% of which appear only once. This clonotype was recorded at least ten times. Its antigen is undetermined. Broader study findings: A 13 V-J signature model discriminated ophthalmopathy versus stable hyperthyroidism. Among thyroid clonotypes expanded above 0.001, most also appeared in blood.

Inclusion characteristics of ophthalmopathy patients comprised a Clinical Activity Score of at least 3, a NOSPECS grade of at least 4, and duration under 3 months. CDR1 and CDR2 (germline): SEHNR, FQNEAQ (reference sequence). J gave up 7 bases and V 2 bases, and 9 bases lay outside the gene matches. There are 16 residues in the CDR3. Sequences were obtained from blood. The rearrangement joins TRBV7-9 to TRBJ2-1, with 9 nucleotides matching TRBD2. The clonotype was recovered from a woman aged 55-69 years with Graves' ophthalmopathy. The DNA of the CDR3 is TGTGCCAGCAGCTTAATCCTCGGGACTAGCATGAATGAGCAGTTCTTC. This codes for CASSLILGTSMNEQFF.